Listed below are T cell receptor beta chains from one sample, sequenced in a study of T cells in Graves' hyperthyroidism and ophthalmopathy. TCRdb re-called the multiplex PCR reads through MiXCR, storing one row per CDR3 protein. This table holds roughly 740,000 distinct CDR3 sequences, about 15% found once. Sequenced: blood. These receptors were collected from a man younger than 30 with Graves' hyperthyroidism. The CDR3 runs from the conserved cysteine through the conserved F or W.

V	J	CDR3
TRBV7-3	TRBJ2-5	CASSLGPSTETQYF
TRBV12-3/TRBV12-4	TRBJ2-3	CASTPRIANTDTQYF
TRBV12-3/TRBV12-4	TRBJ1-1	CASSLSQGATAFF
TRBV14	TRBJ2-3	CASSPFAAVSTDTQYF
TRBV12-3/TRBV12-4	TRBJ2-3	CASSPGRKATDTQYF
TRBV6-1	TRBJ1-2	CASKPGQGIYGYTF
TRBV7-2	TRBJ2-2	CASSPVPGGFTGELFF
TRBV9	TRBJ2-1	CASSPMATSGYNEQFF
TRBV5-1	TRBJ2-1	CASSPAGGPYNEQFF
TRBV2	TRBJ2-3	CASSEGTSGRATDTQYF
TRBV6-1	TRBJ1-4	CASSSYRKGEKLFF
TRBV6-1	TRBJ2-3	CASSEGRTITDTQYF
TRBV24-1	TRBJ1-1	CATSDGDLGRTEAFF
TRBV24-1	TRBJ2-3	CATSDLSFEAGVGATQYF
TRBV7-3	TRBJ2-1	CASSLCSGLYNEQFF
TRBV20-1	TRBJ2-7	CSAAKGAYEQYF
TRBV7-6	TRBJ1-4	CASSLAGTDEKLFF
TRBV6-5	TRBJ2-2	CASSYRSGELFF
TRBV28	TRBJ1-1	CASSNGTGGTSTEAFF
TRBV28	TRBJ2-7	CASRGTSAYEQYF
TRBV6-1	TRBJ1-1	CASRHSSTGPGAEAFF
TRBV6-1	TRBJ2-7	CASRSGPHEQYF
TRBV9	TRBJ1-1	CASSVGELNTEAFF
TRBV30	TRBJ2-4	CAWGSGGEAKNIQYF
TRBV15	TRBJ2-7	CATSRAENSGTQWTYEQYF
TRBV6-1	TRBJ2-7	CASSNLRDSQQYF
TRBV7-9	TRBJ1-5	CASSPDSNRPQHF
TRBV14	TRBJ1-6	CASTWTGDSPLHF
TRBV7-8	TRBJ2-1	CASSKGGLAGLFSYNEQFF
TRBV10-2	TRBJ2-5	CASSETDRGLGETQYF
TRBV20-1	TRBJ1-1	CSARLPTGNTEAFF
TRBV28	TRBJ1-5	CAGSLSGGGSNQPQHF
TRBV6-1	TRBJ2-7	CASSDSGLAGVRQYF
TRBV20-1	TRBJ2-1	CSARQRARNEQFF
TRBV2	TRBJ1-4	CASLQEKLFF
TRBV20-1	TRBJ2-3	CSNLAGGPGDTQYF
TRBV7-8	TRBJ2-2	CASSSGPGPGELFF
TRBV2	TRBJ2-5	CASSGSPRETQYF
TRBV5-1	TRBJ1-2	CASSLGVGQGARVYGYTF
TRBV28	TRBJ2-7	CASSLLTGTGPYEQYF
TRBV3-1	TRBJ1-5	CASSQGVQPQHF
TRBV20-1	TRBJ2-7	CSARDVWAESSYEQYF
TRBV7-9	TRBJ2-1	CASSSGLAGGNEQFF
TRBV28	TRBJ1-5	CASSFRDREYGNQPQHF
TRBV30	TRBJ1-1	CAWRPGQRNTEAFF
TRBV6-5	TRBJ2-7	CASSSSSTGTYEQYF
TRBV11-2	TRBJ2-5	CASSFWGPPPGETQYF
TRBV20-1	TRBJ1-1	CSARGPYSKGDTEAFF
TRBV7-6	TRBJ1-1	CASSLRDRGGTEAFF
TRBV29-1	TRBJ2-2	CSSLQGTGELFF
TRBV13	TRBJ1-1	CASSSLTGAEAFF
TRBV12-3/TRBV12-4	TRBJ2-5	CASSFGSGRKTQYF
TRBV5-1	TRBJ2-1	CASSGQQGDEQFF
TRBV7-3	TRBJ2-5	CASSLSFGLRETQYF